Following are 3 T cell receptor beta chains from one sample sequenced in a study of blood T cells in healthy people across ages. A J-beta primer mix and a sample-barcoded 5' primer were used in a second PCR of about 6 to 12 cycles. Each CDR3 protein is one row after TCRdb ran MiXCR on the 5' RACE reads. The sample records fewer than 2,000,000 distinct CDR3 sequences, 39% being singletons. Sequenced sample: blood. These receptors originate from a human donor in good health.

The gene calls are TRBV5-1 and TRBJ2-1; 8 bases match TRBD1. This CDR3 comprises 14 residues. The V gene end was trimmed by 8 bases and the J gene end by 6 bases; junction bases not matched to a gene: 10. Germline V gene lookup returns CDR1 SGHRS and CDR2 YFSETQ. The CDR3 region is CASGQGNRGNEQFF. CDR3 nucleotide sequence: TGCGCCAGTGGACAGGGCAACCGCGGCAATGAGCAGTTCTTC.

V and J are TRBV5-1 and TRBJ2-3, with 7 bases identical to TRBD1. Germline assignment: CDR1 SGHRS and CDR2 YFSETQ. The CDR3 is 16 amino acids. The trim removed 6 bases at V and 2 bases at J, leaving 12 bases unmatched. The CDR3 nucleotides are TGCGCCAGCATGCCTACAGGGGTGTATGACACAGATACGCAGTATTTT. Translated, it gives CASMPTGVYDTDTQYF.

This clonotype has a handful of counts. The chain couples TRBV7-6 to TRBJ2-1; perhaps TRBD2 as D (6 bases). Germline assignment: CDR1 SGHVS and CDR2 FNYEAQ. The V and J ends lost 0 bases and 2 bases respectively, with 14 bases between them. CDR3 length: 17 amino acids. The CDR3 DNA sequence: TGTGCCAGCAGCTTAGCGCATTCGCGGGGCCCCTACAATGAGCAGTTCTTC. Residues: CASSLAHSRGPYNEQFF.